The rows below give T cell receptor beta chains drawn from one sample of a study of T-cell reconstitution after alpha-beta-depleted transplantation in children. TCRdb re-analysed the PCR reads in MiXCR, keeping a single row per CDR3 protein. The sample contains approximately 650,000 distinct CDR3 sequences, 13% of which appear only once. The specimen was PBMCs, collected before TCRalphabeta/CD19-depleted stem cell transplant. The receptor source for this set is a girl aged 2 to 10 with congenital amegakaryocytic thrombocytopenia, due to receive a stem cell transplant. The CDR3 runs from the conserved cysteine through the conserved F or W. Each record gives: CDR3 length, J gene, V gene, CDR3 protein.

16 TRBJ2-1 TRBV5-1 CASSLWTSGVYNEQFF
13 TRBJ1-6 TRBV20-1 CSATREENSPLHF
16 TRBJ2-1 TRBV27 CASSLSVLTSGYLRFF
15 TRBJ2-3 TRBV5-1 CASSRDRSPTDTQYF
18 TRBJ2-3 TRBV7-6 CASSLWASGTSSTDTQYF
15 TRBJ2-7 TRBV19 CASSEAGGISYEQYF
16 TRBJ2-3 TRBV5-1 CAHGLARGPSTDTQYF
17 TRBJ1-5 TRBV7-8 CASSLELMTGGHQPQHF
17 TRBJ2-3 TRBV29-1 CSVEDTSSGRDSDTQYF
17 TRBJ2-3 TRBV10-3 CAISAGGSGANTDTQYF
16 TRBJ2-3 TRBV7-8 CASSASASGYTDTQYF
13 TRBJ2-7 TRBV28 CASMDGFSYEQYF
15 TRBJ2-2 TRBV5-1 CASTPKNQITGELFF
16 TRBJ2-3 TRBV5-1 CASSLDPITSTDTQYF
15 TRBJ1-5 TRBV7-2 CASSLVGTVHQPQHF
14 TRBJ2-1 TRBV12-3/TRBV12-4 CASSSRLGANEQFF
17 TRBJ1-6 TRBV20-1 CSARDKTGTGGGSPLHF
16 TRBJ1-5 TRBV6-5 CASSLTGEAGFQPQHF
15 TRBJ2-1 TRBV12-3/TRBV12-4 CASTLLAGGYNEQFF
13 TRBJ1-5 TRBV5-1 CASSLTSNQPQHF
17 TRBJ1-3 TRBV12-3/TRBV12-4 CASSITYDPRSGNTIYF
21 TRBJ2-3 TRBV11-1 CASSLPTGGATLASGTDTQYF
15 TRBJ1-1 TRBV4-2 CASSQGTAMNTEAFF
16 TRBJ2-3 TRBV7-9 CASTNQPGPYTDTQYF
15 TRBJ2-7 TRBV5-1 CASSVQGPGNYEQYF
13 TRBJ2-5 TRBV5-6 CASIGTLQETQYF
14 TRBJ2-5 TRBV7-8 CASSLGAFQETQYF
17 TRBJ2-3 TRBV3-1 CASSHPGQGLRTDTQYF
13 TRBJ2-1 TRBV7-9 CASSLWTFNEQFF
13 TRBJ1-2 TRBV20-1 CSARDRQGNGYTF
15 TRBJ1-6 TRBV10-3 CAISDEDSYNSPLHF
17 TRBJ2-5 TRBV3-1 CASCQDRRRGLRETQYF
14 TRBJ2-1 TRBV5-1 CASGTSSTYNEQFF
14 TRBJ1-2 TRBV27 CASSSGGGFYGYTF
13 TRBJ1-5 TRBV20-1 CSIPVLGDQPQHF
14 TRBJ2-3 TRBV12-3/TRBV12-4 CASSGTGGTDTQYF
15 TRBJ1-1 TRBV6-5 CASSYSRGWNTEAFF
15 TRBJ1-1 TRBV20-1 CSARVTGLTNTEAFF
13 TRBJ2-2 TRBV7-3 CASSWTGDGELFF
21 TRBJ2-1 TRBV5-1 CASSKEASGIAIGSSYNEQFF
13 TRBJ2-2 TRBV29-1 CSVHDRESGELFF
19 TRBJ2-1 TRBV11-2 CASTLIGLAALVRSDEQFF
14 TRBJ2-7 TRBV20-1 CSVDPEVSAYEQYF
15 TRBJ2-3 TRBV5-1 CASSLGLAAADTQYF
14 TRBJ1-5 TRBV19 CASSFWTTDQPQHF
11 TRBJ2-7 TRBV12-3/TRBV12-4 CASSLVDEQYF
14 TRBJ1-6 TRBV4-1 CASSQGPGNSPLHF